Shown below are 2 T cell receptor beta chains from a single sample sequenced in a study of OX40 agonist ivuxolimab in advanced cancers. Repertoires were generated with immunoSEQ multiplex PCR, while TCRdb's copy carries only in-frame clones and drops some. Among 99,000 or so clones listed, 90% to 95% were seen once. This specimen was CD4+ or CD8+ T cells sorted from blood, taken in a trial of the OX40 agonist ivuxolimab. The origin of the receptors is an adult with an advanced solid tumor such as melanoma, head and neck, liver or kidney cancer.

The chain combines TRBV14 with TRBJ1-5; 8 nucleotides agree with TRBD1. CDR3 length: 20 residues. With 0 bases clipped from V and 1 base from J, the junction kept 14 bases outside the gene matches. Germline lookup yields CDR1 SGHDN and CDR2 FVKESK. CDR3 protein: CASSQESGGSPNGSNQPQHF. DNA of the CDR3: TGTGCCAGCAGCCAAGAATCAGGGGGCTCGCCTAACGGGAGCAATCAGCCCCAGCATTTT.

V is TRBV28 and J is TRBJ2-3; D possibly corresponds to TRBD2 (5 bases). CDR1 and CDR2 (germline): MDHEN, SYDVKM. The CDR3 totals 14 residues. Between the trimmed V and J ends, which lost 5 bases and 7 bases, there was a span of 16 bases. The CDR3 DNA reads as TGTGCCAGCAGTCGAAACGCGGGTCTTTATACGCAGTATTTT. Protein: CASSRNAGLYTQYF.